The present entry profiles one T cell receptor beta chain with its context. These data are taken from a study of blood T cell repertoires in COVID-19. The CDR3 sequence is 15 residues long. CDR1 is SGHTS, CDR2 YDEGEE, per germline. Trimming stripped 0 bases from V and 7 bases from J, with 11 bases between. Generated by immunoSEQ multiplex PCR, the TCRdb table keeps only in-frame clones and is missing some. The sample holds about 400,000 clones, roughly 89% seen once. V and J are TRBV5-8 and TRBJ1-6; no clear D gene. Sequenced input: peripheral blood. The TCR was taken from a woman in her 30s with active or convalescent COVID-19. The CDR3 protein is CASSLVWTGNSPLHF. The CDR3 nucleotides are TGTGCCAGCAGCTTGGTATGGACGGGAAATTCACCCCTCCACTTT.